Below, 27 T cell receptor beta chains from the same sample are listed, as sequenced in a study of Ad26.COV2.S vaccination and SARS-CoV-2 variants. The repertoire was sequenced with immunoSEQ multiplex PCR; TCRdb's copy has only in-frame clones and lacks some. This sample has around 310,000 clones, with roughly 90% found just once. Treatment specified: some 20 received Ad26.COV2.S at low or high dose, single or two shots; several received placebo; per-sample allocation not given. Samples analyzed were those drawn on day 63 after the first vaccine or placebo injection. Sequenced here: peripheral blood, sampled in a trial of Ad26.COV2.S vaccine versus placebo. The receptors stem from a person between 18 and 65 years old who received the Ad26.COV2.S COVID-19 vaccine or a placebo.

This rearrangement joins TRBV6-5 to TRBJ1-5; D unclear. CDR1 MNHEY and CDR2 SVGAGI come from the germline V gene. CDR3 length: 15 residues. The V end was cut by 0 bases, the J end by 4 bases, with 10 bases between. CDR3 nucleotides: TGTGCCAGCAGTTACTCCCGAATAATTAATCAGCCCCAGCATTTT. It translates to CASSYSRIINQPQHF.

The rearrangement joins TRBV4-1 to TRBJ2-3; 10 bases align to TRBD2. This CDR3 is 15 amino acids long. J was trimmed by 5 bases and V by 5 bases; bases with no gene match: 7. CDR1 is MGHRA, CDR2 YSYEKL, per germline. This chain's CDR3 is CASSSSGRAGDTQYF. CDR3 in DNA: TGCGCCAGCAGCTCCAGCGGGAGGGCCGGAGATACGCAGTATTTT.

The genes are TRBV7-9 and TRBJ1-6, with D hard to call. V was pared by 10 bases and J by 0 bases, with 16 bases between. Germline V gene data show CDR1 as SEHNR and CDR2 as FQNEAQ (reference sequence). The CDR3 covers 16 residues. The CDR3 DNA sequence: TGTGCCACTCAGCGGGCGGAAAGCTCCTATAATTCACCCCTCCACTTT. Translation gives CATQRAESSYNSPLHF.

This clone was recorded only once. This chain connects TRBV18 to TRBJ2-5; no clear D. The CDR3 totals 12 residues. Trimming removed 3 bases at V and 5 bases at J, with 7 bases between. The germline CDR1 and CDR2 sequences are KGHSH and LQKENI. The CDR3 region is CASSPVSETQYF. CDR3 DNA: TGTGCCAGCTCACCGGTATCGGAGACCCAGTACTTC.

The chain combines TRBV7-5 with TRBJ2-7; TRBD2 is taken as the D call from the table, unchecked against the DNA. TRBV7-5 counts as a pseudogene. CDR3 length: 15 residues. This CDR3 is CARSASGRSSYEQYV. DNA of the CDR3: TGTGCCAGAAGCGCTAGCGGGAGATCTTCCTACGAGCAGTACGTC.

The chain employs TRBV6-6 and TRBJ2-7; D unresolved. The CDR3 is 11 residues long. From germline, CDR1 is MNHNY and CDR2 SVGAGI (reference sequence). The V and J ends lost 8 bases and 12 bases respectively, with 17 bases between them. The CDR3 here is CASQSSIDRYV. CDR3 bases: TGTGCCAGCCAAAGTTCTATCGATCGGTACGTC.

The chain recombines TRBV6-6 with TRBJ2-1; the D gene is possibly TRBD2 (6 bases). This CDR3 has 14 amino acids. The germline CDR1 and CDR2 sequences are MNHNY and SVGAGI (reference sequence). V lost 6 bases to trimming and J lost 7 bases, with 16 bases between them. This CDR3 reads CASSTVAEPNEQFF. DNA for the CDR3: TGTGCCAGCAGCACGGTAGCGGAGCCGAATGAGCAGTTCTTC.

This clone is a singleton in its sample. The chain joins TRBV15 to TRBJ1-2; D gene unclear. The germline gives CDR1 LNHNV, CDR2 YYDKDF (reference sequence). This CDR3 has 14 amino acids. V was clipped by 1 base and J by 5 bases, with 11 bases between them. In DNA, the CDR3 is TGTGCCACCAGCAGAGGGTCGGAATTATATGGCTACACCTTC. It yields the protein CATSRGSELYGYTF.

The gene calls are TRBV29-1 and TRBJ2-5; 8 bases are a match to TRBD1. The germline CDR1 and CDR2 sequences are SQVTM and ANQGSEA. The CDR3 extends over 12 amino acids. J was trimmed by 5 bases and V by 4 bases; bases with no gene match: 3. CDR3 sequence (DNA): TGCAGCGTTGGAAACAGGGGGGAGACCCAGTACTTC. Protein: CSVGNRGETQYF.

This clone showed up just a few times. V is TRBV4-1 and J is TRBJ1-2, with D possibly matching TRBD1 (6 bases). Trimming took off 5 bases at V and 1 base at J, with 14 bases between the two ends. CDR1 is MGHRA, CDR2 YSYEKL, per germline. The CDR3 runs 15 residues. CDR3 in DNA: TGCGCCAGCAGCACCCGGACAGTGATTAACTATGGCTACACCTTC. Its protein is CASSTRTVINYGYTF.

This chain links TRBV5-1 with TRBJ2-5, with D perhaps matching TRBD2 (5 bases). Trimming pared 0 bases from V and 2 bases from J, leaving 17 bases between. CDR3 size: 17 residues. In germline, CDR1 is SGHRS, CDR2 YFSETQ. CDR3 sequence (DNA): TGCGCCAGCAGCTTGGCCGGAAGCGGTAAATTTCAAGAGACCCAGTACTTC. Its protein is CASSLAGSGKFQETQYF.

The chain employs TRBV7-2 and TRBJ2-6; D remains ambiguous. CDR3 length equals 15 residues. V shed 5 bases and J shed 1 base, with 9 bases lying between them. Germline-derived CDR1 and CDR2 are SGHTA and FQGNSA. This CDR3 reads CASSPPASGANVLTF. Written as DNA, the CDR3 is TGTGCCAGCAGCCCACCGGCATCTGGGGCCAACGTCCTGACTTTC.

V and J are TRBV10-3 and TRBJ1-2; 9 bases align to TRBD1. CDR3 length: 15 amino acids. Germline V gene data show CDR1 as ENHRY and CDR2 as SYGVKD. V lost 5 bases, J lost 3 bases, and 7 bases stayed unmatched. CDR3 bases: TGTGCCATCAGTAAACCGGGACAGGGATACTATGGCTACACCTTC. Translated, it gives CAISKPGQGYYGYTF.

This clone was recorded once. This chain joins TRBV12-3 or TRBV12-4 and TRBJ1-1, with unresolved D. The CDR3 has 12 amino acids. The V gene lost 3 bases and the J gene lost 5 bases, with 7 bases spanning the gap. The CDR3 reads CASSFGWTEAFF. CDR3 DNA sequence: TGTGCCAGCAGTTTCGGGTGGACTGAAGCTTTCTTT.

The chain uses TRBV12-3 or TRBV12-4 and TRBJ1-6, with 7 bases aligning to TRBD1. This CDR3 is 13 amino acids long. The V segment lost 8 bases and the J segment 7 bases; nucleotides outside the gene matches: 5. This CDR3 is CASGQTGNSPLHF. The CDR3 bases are TGTGCCAGCGGGCAGACAGGGAATTCACCCCTCCACTTT.

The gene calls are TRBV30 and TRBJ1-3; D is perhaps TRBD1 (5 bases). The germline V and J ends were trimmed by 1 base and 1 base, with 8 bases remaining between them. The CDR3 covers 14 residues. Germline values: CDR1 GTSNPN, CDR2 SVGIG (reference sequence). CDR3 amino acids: CAWSAGQSGNTIYF. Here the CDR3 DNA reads TGTGCCTGGAGTGCCGGACAATCTGGAAACACCATATATTTT. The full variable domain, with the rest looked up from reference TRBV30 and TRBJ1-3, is SQTIHQWPATLVQPVGSPLSLECTVEGTSNPNLYWYRQAAGRGLQLLFYSVGIGQISSEVPQNLSASRPQDRQFILSSKKLLLSDSGFYLCAWSAGQSGNTIYFGEGSWLTVV.

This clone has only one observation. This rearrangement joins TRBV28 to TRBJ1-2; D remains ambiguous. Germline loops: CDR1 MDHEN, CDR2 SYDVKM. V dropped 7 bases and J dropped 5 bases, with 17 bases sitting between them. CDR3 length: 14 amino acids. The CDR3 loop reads CASTSLGRIYGYTF. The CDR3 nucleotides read TGTGCCAGCACGTCTTTGGGGAGAATTTATGGCTACACCTTC.

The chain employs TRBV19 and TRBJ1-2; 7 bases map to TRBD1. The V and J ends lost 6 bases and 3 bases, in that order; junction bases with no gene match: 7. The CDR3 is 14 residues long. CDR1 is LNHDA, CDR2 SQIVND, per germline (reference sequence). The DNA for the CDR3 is TGTGCCAGTAGAGAAGGGACAGCTTACTATGGCTACACCTTC. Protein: CASREGTAYYGYTF.

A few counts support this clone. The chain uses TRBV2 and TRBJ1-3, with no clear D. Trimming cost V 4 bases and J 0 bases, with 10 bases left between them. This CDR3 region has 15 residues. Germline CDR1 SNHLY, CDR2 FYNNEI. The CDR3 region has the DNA TGTGCCAGCAGTGTGGCGGTCGTCTCTGGAAACACCATATATTTT. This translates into CASSVAVVSGNTIYF.

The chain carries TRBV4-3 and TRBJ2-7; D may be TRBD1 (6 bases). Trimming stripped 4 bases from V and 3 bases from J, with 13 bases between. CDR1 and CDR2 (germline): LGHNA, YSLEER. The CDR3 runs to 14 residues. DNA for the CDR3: TGCGCCAGCAGCCGCGCGACAGGTTACTACGAGCAGTACTTC. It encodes CASSRATGYYEQYF.

The DNA for the CDR3 is TGTGCCAGCAGCTTAGGGGGGCCAGCGGGAGCAGGGTTGATGGAGACCCAGTACTTC. As protein: CASSLGGPAGAGLMETQYF. This chain joins TRBV11-3 and TRBJ2-5, with 8 bases lining up with TRBD2. From germline, CDR1 is SGHNT and CDR2 YENEEA. The ends lost 1 base at V and 5 bases at J; junction bases unmatched: 18. The CDR3 consists of 19 residues.

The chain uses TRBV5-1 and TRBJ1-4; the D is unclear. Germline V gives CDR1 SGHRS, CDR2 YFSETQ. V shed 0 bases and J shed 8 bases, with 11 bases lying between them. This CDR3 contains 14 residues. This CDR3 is CASSLVPTGEKLFF. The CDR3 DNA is TGCGCCAGCAGCTTGGTGCCGACCGGAGAAAAACTGTTTTTT.

In DNA, the CDR3 is TGTGCCAGCAGCCACCCGCTGGGGGACAATGAGCAGTTCTTC. Amino acids: CASSHPLGDNEQFF. This rearrangement joins TRBV4-2 to TRBJ2-1; D may be TRBD1 or TRBD2 (5 bases each). Germline V gene sequence: CDR1 LGHNA, CDR2 YNFKEQ. V dropped 3 bases and J dropped 5 bases, with 11 bases sitting between them. The CDR3 loop spans 14 amino acids.

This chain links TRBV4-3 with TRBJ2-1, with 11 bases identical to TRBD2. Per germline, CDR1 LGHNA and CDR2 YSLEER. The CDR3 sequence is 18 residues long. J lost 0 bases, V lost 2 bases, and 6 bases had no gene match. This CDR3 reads CASSQLGTSGSSYNEQFF. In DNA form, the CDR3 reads TGCGCCAGCAGCCAATTAGGGACTAGCGGCTCCTCCTACAATGAGCAGTTCTTC.

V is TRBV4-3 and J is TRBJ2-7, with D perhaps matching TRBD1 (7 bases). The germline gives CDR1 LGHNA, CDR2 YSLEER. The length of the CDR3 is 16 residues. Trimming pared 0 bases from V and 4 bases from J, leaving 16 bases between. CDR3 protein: CASSQEEGAEVYEQYF. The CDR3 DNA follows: TGCGCCAGCAGCCAAGAGGAGGGGGCGGAGGTTTACGAGCAGTACTTC.

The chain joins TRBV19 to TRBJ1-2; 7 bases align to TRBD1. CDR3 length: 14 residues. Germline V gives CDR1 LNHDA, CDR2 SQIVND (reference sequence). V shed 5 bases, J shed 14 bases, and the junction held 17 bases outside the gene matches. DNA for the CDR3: TGTGCCAGTAGTTTTGTAGGGACAGTCGACTTAAGGACCTTC. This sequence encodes CASSFVGTVDLRTF.

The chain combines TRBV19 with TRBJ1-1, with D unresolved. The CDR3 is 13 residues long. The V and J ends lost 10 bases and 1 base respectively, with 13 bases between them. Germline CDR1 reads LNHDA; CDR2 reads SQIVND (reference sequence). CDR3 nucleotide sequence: TGTGCCACCCAGACGACGGGGAACACTGAAGCTTTCTTT. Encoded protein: CATQTTGNTEAFF. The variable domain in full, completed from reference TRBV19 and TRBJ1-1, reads DGGITQSPKYLFRKEGQNVTLSCEQNLNHDAMYWYRQDPGQGLRLIYYSQIVNDFQKGDIAEGYSVSREKKESFPLTVTSAQKNPTAFYLCATQTTGNTEAFFGQGTRLTVV.